The clone carrying this TCR beta chain was seen only a few times. CDR1 is SNHLY, CDR2 FYNNEI, per germline. V lost 5 bases and J 7 bases, leaving 11 bases between the germline ends. The CDR3 extends over 13 amino acids. Per the original data handling: Reference gene primer amplification gave estimated nucleated cell counts. TCRdb's table, derived via immunoSEQ multiplex PCR, lists solely in-frame clones and lacks some. V, J and clone size are taken as reported in that table, and D and trimming were inferred from the DNA itself. In the table there are about 150,000 clones, approximately 83% of which are singletons. The sample originates from a study of blood T cell repertoires in COVID-19. Background on the study: Researchers got acute and convalescent COVID-19 samples from the United States, Italy and Spain. T cells, B-cell-depleted T cells, or PBMCs provided the cDNA or gDNA that served as material.

The sample taken for sequencing was peripheral blood. This rearrangement joins TRBV2 to TRBJ2-2; D is possibly TRBD1 (6 bases). The sequence came from a woman aged 55-70 years with acute or convalescent COVID-19. In DNA, the CDR3 is TGTGCCAGCAGTCAGGGGATGGGCGGGGAGCTGTTTTTT. Protein: CASSQGMGGELFF. Looking up the rest from reference TRBV2 and TRBJ2-2 gives the full variable domain: EPEVTQTPSHQVTQMGQEVILRCVPISNHLYFYWYRQILGQKVEFLVSFYNNEISEKSEIFDDQFSVERPDGSNFTLKIRSTKLEDSAMYFCASSQGMGGELFFGEGSRLTVL.